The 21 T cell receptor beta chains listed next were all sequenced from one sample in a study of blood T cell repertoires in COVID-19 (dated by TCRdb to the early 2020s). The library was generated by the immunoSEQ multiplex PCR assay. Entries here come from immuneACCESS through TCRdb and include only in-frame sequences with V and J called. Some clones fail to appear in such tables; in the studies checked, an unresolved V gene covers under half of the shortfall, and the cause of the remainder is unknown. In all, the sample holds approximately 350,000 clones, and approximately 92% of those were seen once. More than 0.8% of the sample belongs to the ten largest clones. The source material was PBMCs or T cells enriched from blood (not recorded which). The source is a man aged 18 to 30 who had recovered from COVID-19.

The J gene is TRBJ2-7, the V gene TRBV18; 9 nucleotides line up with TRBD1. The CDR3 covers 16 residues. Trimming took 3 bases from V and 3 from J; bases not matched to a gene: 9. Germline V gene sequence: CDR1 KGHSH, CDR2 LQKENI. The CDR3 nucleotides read TGTGCCAGCTCACCCGCCGTGGGACAGGGAGGCTACGAGCAGTACTTC. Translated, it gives CASSPAVGQGGYEQYF. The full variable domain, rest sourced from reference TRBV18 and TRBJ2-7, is NAGVMQNPRHLVRRRGQEARLRCSPMKGHSHVYWYRQLPEEGLKFMVYLQKENIIDESGMPKERFSAEFPKEGPSILRIQQVVRGDSAAYFCASSPAVGQGGYEQYFGPGTRLTVT.

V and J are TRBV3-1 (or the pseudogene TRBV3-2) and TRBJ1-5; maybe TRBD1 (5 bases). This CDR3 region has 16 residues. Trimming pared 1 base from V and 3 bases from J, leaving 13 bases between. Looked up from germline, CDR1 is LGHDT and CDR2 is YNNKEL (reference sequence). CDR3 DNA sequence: TGTGCCAGCAGCCAAGGAATTTCGGGACTCAATCAGCCCCAGCATTTT. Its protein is CASSQGISGLNQPQHF.

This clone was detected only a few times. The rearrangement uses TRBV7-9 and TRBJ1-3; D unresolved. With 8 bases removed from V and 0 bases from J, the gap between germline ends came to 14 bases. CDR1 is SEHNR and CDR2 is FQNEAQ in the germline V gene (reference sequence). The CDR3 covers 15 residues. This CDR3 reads CASAGRSPSGNTIYF. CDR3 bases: TGTGCCAGCGCGGGAAGATCGCCCTCTGGAAACACCATATATTTT.

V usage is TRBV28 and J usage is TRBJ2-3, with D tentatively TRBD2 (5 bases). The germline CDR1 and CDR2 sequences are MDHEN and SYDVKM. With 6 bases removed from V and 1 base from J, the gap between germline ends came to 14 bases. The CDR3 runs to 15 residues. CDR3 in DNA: TGTGCCAGCAGCCCCGTTGGAGGCCGCACAGATACGCAGTATTTT. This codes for CASSPVGGRTDTQYF. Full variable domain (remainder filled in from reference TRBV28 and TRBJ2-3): DVKVTQSSRYLVKRTGEKVFLECVQDMDHENMFWYRQDPGLGLRLIYFSYDVKMKEKGDIPEGYSVSREKKERFSLILESASTNQTSMYLCASSPVGGRTDTQYFGPGTRLTVL.

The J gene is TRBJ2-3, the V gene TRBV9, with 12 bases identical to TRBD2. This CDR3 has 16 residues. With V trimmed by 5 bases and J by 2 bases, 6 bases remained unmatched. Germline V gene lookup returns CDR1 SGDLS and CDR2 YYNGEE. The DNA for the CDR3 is TGTGCCAGCAGAAACTGGACTAGCGGGGACACAGATACGCAGTATTTT. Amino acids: CASRNWTSGDTDTQYF.

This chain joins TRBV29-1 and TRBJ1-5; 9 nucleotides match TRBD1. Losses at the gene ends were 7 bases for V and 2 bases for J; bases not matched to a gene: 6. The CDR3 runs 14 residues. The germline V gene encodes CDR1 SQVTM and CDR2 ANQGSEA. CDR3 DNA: TGCAGCGCCACAGGGGGCAACGGCAATCAGCCCCAGCATTTT. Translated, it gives CSATGGNGNQPQHF.

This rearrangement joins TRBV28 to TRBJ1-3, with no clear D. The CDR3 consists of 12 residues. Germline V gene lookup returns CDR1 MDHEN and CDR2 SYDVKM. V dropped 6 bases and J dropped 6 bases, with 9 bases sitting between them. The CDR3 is CASSKQTNTIYF. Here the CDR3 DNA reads TGTGCCAGCAGCAAACAAACAAACACCATATATTTT. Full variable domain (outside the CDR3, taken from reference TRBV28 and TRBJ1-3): DVKVTQSSRYLVKRTGEKVFLECVQDMDHENMFWYRQDPGLGLRLIYFSYDVKMKEKGDIPEGYSVSREKKERFSLILESASTNQTSMYLCASSKQTNTIYFGEGSWLTVV.

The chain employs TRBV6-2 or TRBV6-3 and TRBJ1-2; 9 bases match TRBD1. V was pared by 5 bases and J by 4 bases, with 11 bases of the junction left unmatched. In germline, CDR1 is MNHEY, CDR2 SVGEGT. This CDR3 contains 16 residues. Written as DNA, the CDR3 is TGTGCCAGCAGTGACCCGTGGGACAGGGAAATCTATGGCTACACCTTC. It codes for CASSDPWDREIYGYTF.

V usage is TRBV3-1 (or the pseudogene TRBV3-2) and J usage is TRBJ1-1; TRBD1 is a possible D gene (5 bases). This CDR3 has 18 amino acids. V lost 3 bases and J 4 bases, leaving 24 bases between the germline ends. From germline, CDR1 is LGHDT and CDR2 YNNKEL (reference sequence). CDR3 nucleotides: TGTGCCAGCAGCCAGTCAGGAATCCTGAATCGGGGGGGCACTGAAGCTTTCTTT. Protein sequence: CASSQSGILNRGGTEAFF.

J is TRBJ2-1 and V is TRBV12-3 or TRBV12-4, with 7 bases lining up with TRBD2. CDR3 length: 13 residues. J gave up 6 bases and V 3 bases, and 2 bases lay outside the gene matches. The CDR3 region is CASSFGGGNEQFF. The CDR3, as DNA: TGTGCCAGCAGTTTTGGCGGGGGCAATGAGCAGTTCTTC.

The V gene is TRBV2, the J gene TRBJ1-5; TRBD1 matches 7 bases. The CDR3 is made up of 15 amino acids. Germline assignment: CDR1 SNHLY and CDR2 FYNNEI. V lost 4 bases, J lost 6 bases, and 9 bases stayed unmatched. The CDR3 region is CASSALGAGGQPQHF. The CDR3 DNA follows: TGTGCCAGCAGTGCTTTGGGGGCAGGGGGTCAGCCCCAGCATTTT.

The CDR3 reads CASSGGQGLEQYF. For the CDR3, the DNA is TGTGCCAGCAGTGGGGGACAGGGGTTGGAGCAGTACTTC. This sequence joins TRBV9 and TRBJ2-7; TRBD1 matches at 10 bases. Germline V gives CDR1 SGDLS, CDR2 YYNGEE. The CDR3 loop spans 13 amino acids. The trim removed 5 bases at V and 7 bases at J, leaving 6 bases unmatched.

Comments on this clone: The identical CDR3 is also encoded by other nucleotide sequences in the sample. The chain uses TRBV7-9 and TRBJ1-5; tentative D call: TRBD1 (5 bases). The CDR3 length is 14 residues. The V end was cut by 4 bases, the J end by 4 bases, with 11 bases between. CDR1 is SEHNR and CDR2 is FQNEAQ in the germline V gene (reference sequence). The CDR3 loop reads CASSSQGANQPQHF. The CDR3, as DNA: TGTGCCAGCAGCTCCCAGGGCGCTAATCAGCCCCAGCATTTT.

CDR3 protein: CASGLGLEGTGELFF. As DNA, the CDR3 is TGTGCTAGTGGTTTGGGGCTAGAGGGCACCGGGGAGCTGTTTTTT. This rearrangement joins TRBV12-5 to TRBJ2-2, with D tentatively TRBD2 (5 bases). Trimming shortened V by 1 base and J by 4 bases, and 10 bases separated the two germline ends. The CDR3 is 15 amino acids. Germline CDR1 and CDR2: LGHNT and FRNRAP.

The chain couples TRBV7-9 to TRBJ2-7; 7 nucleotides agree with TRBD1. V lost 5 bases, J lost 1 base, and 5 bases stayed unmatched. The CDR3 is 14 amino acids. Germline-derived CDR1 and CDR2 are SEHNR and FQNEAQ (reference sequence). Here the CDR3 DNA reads TGTGCCAGCAGCCCGGACAGGACGTCCTACGAGCAGTACTTC. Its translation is CASSPDRTSYEQYF.

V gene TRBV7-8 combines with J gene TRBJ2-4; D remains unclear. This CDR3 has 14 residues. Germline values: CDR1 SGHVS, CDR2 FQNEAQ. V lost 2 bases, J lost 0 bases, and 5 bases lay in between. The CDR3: CASSLTEAKNIQYF. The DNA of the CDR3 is TGTGCCAGCAGCTTAACTGAAGCCAAAAACATTCAGTACTTC.

DNA for the CDR3: TGTGCCAGCAGCAGACAGGGGGCGGGCTATGGCTACACCTTC. Translating it yields CASSRQGAGYGYTF. The genes are TRBV27 and TRBJ1-2; 10 nucleotides align to TRBD1. Looked up from germline, CDR1 is MNHEY and CDR2 is SMNVEV (reference sequence). The CDR3 loop spans 14 amino acids. The ends lost 6 bases at V and 4 bases at J; junction bases unmatched: 5.

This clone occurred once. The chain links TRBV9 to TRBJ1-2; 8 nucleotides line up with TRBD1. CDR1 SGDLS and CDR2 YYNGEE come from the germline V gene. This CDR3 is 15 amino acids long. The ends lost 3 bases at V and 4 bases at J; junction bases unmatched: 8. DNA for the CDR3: TGTGCCAGCAGCGCTGCTCGGACAGGGAGCTATGGCTACACCTTC. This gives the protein CASSAARTGSYGYTF.

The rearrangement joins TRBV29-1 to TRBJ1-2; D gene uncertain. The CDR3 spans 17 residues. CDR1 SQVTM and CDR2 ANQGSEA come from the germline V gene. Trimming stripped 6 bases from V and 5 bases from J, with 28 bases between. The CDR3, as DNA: TGCAGCGTGTCCCCCCCCGAGCTTGTCGGGTCTTCATATGGCTACACCTTC. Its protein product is CSVSPPELVGSSYGYTF.

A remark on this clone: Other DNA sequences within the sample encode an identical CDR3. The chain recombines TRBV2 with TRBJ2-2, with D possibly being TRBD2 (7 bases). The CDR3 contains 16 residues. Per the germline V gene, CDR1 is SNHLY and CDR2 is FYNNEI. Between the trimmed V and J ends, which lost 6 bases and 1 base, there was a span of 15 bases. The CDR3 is CASRKTGGLNTGELFF. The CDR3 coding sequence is TGTGCCAGCAGAAAGACGGGGGGCCTGAACACCGGGGAGCTGTTTTTT.

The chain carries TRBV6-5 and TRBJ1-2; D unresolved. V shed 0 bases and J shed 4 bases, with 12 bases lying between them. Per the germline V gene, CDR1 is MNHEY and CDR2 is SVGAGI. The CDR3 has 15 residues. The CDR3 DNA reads TGTGCCAGCAGTTACTCGGACGGAGGATTCTATGGCTACACCTTC. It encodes CASSYSDGGFYGYTF.